Following are 32 T cell receptor beta chains from one sample sequenced in a study of OX40 agonist ivuxolimab in advanced cancers. Profiling relied on immunoSEQ multiplex PCR, and the TCRdb table lists in-frame clones only, not all of them. This table has about 35,000 clones, roughly 84% appearing once. Here the sequenced sample was CD4+ or CD8+ T cells sorted from blood, taken in a trial of the OX40 agonist ivuxolimab. The receptors originated from an adult with an advanced solid tumor such as melanoma, head and neck, liver or kidney cancer.

The chain carries TRBV21-1 and TRBJ1-2. TRBV21-1 is given as a pseudogene. This CDR3 is built from 13 residues. The CDR3 bases are TGTGCCAGCAGCGAGGGATGTCGCTATGGCTACACCTTC. Its protein is CASSEGCRYGYTF.

This chain uses TRBV11-1 with TRBJ2-3; 14 bases align to TRBD2. The length of the CDR3 is 19 residues. Germline CDR1 and CDR2: SGHAT and FQDESV (reference sequence). After removal of 0 bases from V and 1 base from J, the junction contained 6 bases not matched to a gene. This CDR3 reads CASSLARGLAGDRTDTQYF. CDR3 nucleotides: TGTGCCAGCAGCTTAGCGAGGGGACTAGCGGGGGATCGCACAGATACGCAGTATTTT. Filled out from reference TRBV11-1 and TRBJ2-3, the complete variable domain reads EAEVAQSPRYKITEKSQAVAFWCDPISGHATLYWYRQILGQGPELLVQFQDESVVDDSQLPKDRFSAERLKGVDSTLKIQPAELGDSAMYLCASSLARGLAGDRTDTQYFGPGTRLTVL.

The chain couples TRBV14 to TRBJ2-2; D not certain. This CDR3 has 13 residues. Germline values: CDR1 SGHDN, CDR2 FVKESK. Between the trimmed V and J ends, which lost 0 bases and 7 bases, there was a span of 6 bases. In nucleotides, the CDR3 is TGTGCCAGCAGCCAAGAGCTTTACGGGGAGCTGTTTTTT. Translated: CASSQELYGELFF.

This rearrangement joins TRBV5-5 to TRBJ2-7; the D gene is possibly TRBD2 (5 bases). Trimming left V 0 bases short and J 5 bases short, with 12 bases between. Germline CDR1 reads SGHKS; CDR2 reads YYEKEE (reference sequence). The CDR3 totals 14 residues. CDR3 amino acids: CASSLVASRDEQYF. In DNA form, the CDR3 reads TGTGCCAGCAGCTTGGTAGCGAGCCGGGACGAGCAGTACTTC.

The chain combines TRBV10-3 with TRBJ2-3; 10 nucleotides line up with TRBD2. Per the germline V gene, CDR1 is ENHRY and CDR2 is SYGVKD. The CDR3 consists of 16 residues. Unmatched junction bases numbered 2, after V lost 0 bases and J lost 2 bases. DNA for the CDR3: TGTGCCATCAGTGAGTCCAGCGGGGGGGCCACAGATACGCAGTATTTT. Translating it yields CAISESSGGATDTQYF.

This sequence joins TRBV5-1 and TRBJ2-3; 7 bases agree with TRBD2. With V trimmed by 4 bases and J by 4 bases, 9 bases remained unmatched. CDR1 is SGHRS, CDR2 YFSETQ, per germline. The CDR3 contains 15 residues. CDR3 in DNA: TGCGCCAGCAGCCCAGGCCGCGGGAGCCCAGATACGCAGTATTTT. As protein: CASSPGRGSPDTQYF.

The chain uses TRBV9 and TRBJ2-7; no clear D gene. Trimming took off 8 bases at V and 6 bases at J, with 9 bases between the two ends. The CDR3 spans 10 residues. Germline V gene lookup returns CDR1 SGDLS and CDR2 YYNGEE. The CDR3 spells CASTPPEQYF. The DNA of the CDR3 is TGTGCCAGTACCCCCCCCGAGCAGTACTTC.

In nucleotides, the CDR3 is TGTGCCAGTAGGAGACAGGATGGGCCCTACGAGCAGTACTTC. Its protein is CASRRQDGPYEQYF. The V gene is TRBV19, the J gene TRBJ2-7; D perhaps matches TRBD1 (6 bases). The germline V gene encodes CDR1 LNHDA and CDR2 SQIVND (reference sequence). V was pared by 6 bases and J by 2 bases, with 14 bases between. This CDR3 is 14 amino acids long.

The gene calls are TRBV6-1 and TRBJ2-2; D possibly uses TRBD1 or TRBD2 (5 bases each). Germline values: CDR1 MNHNS, CDR2 SASEGT. V lost 5 bases to trimming and J lost 8 bases, with 12 bases between them. CDR3 length: 13 residues. CDR3 coding DNA: TGTGCCAGCAGTCGGGACCCCCTGGGGGAGCTGTTTTTT. Its translation: CASSRDPLGELFF.

In this sample, this clone turned up once. The rearrangement uses TRBV2 and TRBJ2-3, with TRBD1 matching 7 bases. The CDR3 sequence is 14 residues long. With V trimmed by 8 bases and J by 6 bases, 11 bases remained unmatched. The germline gives CDR1 SNHLY, CDR2 FYNNEI. CDR3 bases: TGTGCCAGCTTAAGGGACAGACGTAGGGATACGCAGTATTTT. It translates to CASLRDRRRDTQYF.

This clone was observed a few times. The V and J genes are TRBV19 and TRBJ2-1; 11 bases are a match to TRBD2. Germline V gene lookup returns CDR1 LNHDA and CDR2 SQIVND (reference sequence). CDR3 length: 17 residues. The trim removed 8 bases at V and 0 bases at J, leaving 9 bases unmatched. CDR3 in DNA: TGTGCCAGTTCCCGACTAGCGGGACGCAACTCCTACAATGAGCAGTTCTTC. Amino acid sequence: CASSRLAGRNSYNEQFF.

V and J are TRBV27 and TRBJ1-4; 7 bases align to TRBD1. Trimming at V came to 5 bases and at J to 2 bases, leaving 20 bases not matched to a gene. This CDR3 region has 20 residues. CDR1 and CDR2 (germline): MNHEY, SMNVEV (reference sequence). CDR3: CASSRHTGTQQQGTNEKLFF. Here the CDR3 DNA reads TGTGCCAGCAGTCGTCATACCGGGACCCAACAACAGGGGACTAATGAAAAACTGTTTTTT.

This clone was found once. The chain recombines TRBV11-1 with TRBJ1-2, with a possible D match to TRBD1 (6 bases). The V gene lost 5 bases and the J gene lost 8 bases, with 12 bases spanning the gap. This CDR3 has 12 residues. Germline values: CDR1 SGHAT, CDR2 FQDESV (reference sequence). CDR3 protein: CASSPEGDGYTF. The CDR3 region has the DNA TGTGCCAGCAGCCCCGAGGGGGACGGCTACACCTTC. The full variable domain, with the rest looked up from reference TRBV11-1 and TRBJ1-2, is EAEVAQSPRYKITEKSQAVAFWCDPISGHATLYWYRQILGQGPELLVQFQDESVVDDSQLPKDRFSAERLKGVDSTLKIQPAELGDSAMYLCASSPEGDGYTFGSGTRLTVV.

V is TRBV5-1 and J is TRBJ2-3, with 15 bases that match TRBD2. The CDR3 length is 18 residues. Germline CDR1 is SGHRS and CDR2 is YFSETQ. The trim removed 4 bases at V and 0 bases at J, leaving 6 bases unmatched. The CDR3: CASSLGTSGGRSTDTQYF. DNA for the CDR3: TGCGCCAGCAGCCTAGGGACTAGCGGGGGGAGAAGCACAGATACGCAGTATTTT.

This clone was detected once. The CDR3 is CASSLGDVGYYNEQFF. As DNA, the CDR3 is TGTGCCAGCAGCTTAGGGGACGTAGGATACTACAATGAGCAGTTCTTC. The V and J genes are TRBV7-2 and TRBJ2-1; either TRBD1 or TRBD2 may fit D (5 bases each). The germline V and J ends were trimmed by 1 base and 3 bases, with 13 bases remaining between them. CDR1 and CDR2 from the germline V gene are SGHTA and FQGNSA. This CDR3 spans 16 amino acids.

The rearrangement uses TRBV18 and TRBJ2-7; D possibly corresponds to TRBD1 (6 bases). Germline V gene data show CDR1 as KGHSH and CDR2 as LQKENI. The CDR3 is made up of 12 amino acids. Trimming left V 1 base short and J 5 bases short, with 6 bases between. The CDR3 spells CASSPQGDEQYF. The CDR3 coding sequence is TGTGCCAGCTCACCACAGGGGGACGAGCAGTACTTC.

The chain recombines TRBV6-1 with TRBJ2-1; D not resolved. Deletions cut 7 bases from V and 2 bases from J, with 9 bases between. The V gene's germline CDR1 is MNHNS and CDR2 SASEGT. This CDR3 region has 13 residues. The CDR3 region is CASILETYNEQFF. The CDR3 DNA follows: TGTGCCAGCATTTTAGAGACCTACAATGAGCAGTTCTTC.

The chain carries TRBV9 and TRBJ1-1; D gene ambiguous. Trimming stripped 2 bases from V and 8 bases from J, with 13 bases between. The CDR3 spans 13 residues. The germline V gene has CDR1 SGDLS and CDR2 YYNGEE. The CDR3 loop reads CASSVNGYSEAFF. The DNA for the CDR3 is TGTGCCAGCAGCGTCAACGGCTACTCCGAAGCTTTCTTT.

The V gene is TRBV27, the J gene TRBJ2-7; 16 positions agree with TRBD2. The CDR3 consists of 19 residues. After removal of 4 bases from V and 3 bases from J, the junction contained 12 bases not matched to a gene. Germline assignment: CDR1 MNHEY and CDR2 SMNVEV (reference sequence). As DNA, the CDR3 is TGTGCCAGCAGTTCTAGAACGGGACTAGCGGGAGGGGCCGTCTACGAGCAGTACTTC. Its protein is CASSSRTGLAGGAVYEQYF.

The rearrangement uses TRBV5-1 and TRBJ2-1; 9 positions match TRBD2. The germline V gene encodes CDR1 SGHRS and CDR2 YFSETQ. Trimming removed 1 base from V and 0 bases from J; junction bases left unmatched: 11. The length of the CDR3 is 19 residues. CDR3 sequence reads: CASSLTPSGAPNSYNEQFF. The CDR3 bases are TGCGCCAGCAGCTTGACGCCTAGCGGGGCTCCAAACTCCTACAATGAGCAGTTCTTC.

The chain uses TRBV29-1 and TRBJ1-1, with D maybe TRBD1 (5 bases). The ends were cut back, 8 bases at V and 0 bases at J, with 13 bases in the middle. Germline CDR1 reads SQVTM; CDR2 reads ANQGSEA. This CDR3 is built from 13 residues. CDR3 sequence (DNA): TGCAGCACCCGGAGGGGAATGAACACTGAAGCTTTCTTT. Translating it yields CSTRRGMNTEAFF.

The V call is TRBV5-6, the J call TRBJ2-1; TRBD1 matches 9 bases. This CDR3 comprises 15 residues. Per germline, CDR1 SGHDT and CDR2 YYEEEE. J lost 1 base, V lost 4 bases, and 3 bases had no gene match. CDR3 nucleotide sequence: TGTGCCAGCAGCATGGACAGGGGATCCTACAATGAGCAGTTCTTC. Translating gives CASSMDRGSYNEQFF.

The rearrangement joins TRBV7-8 to TRBJ1-5; TRBD1 agrees at 7 bases. CDR3 length equals 14 residues. Germline V gives CDR1 SGHVS, CDR2 FQNEAQ. V lost 5 bases, J lost 7 bases, and 8 bases stayed unmatched. The CDR3 is CASSLWTGEQPQHF. Here the CDR3 DNA reads TGTGCCAGCAGCCTCTGGACAGGAGAGCAGCCCCAGCATTTT. Using reference TRBV7-8 and TRBJ1-5 for the parts outside the CDR3, the full variable domain is GAGVSQSPRYKVAKRGQDVALRCDPISGHVSLFWYQQALGQGPEFLTYFQNEAQLDKSGLPSDRFFAERPEGSVSTLKIQRTQQEDSAVYLCASSLWTGEQPQHFGDGTRLSIL.

The chain carries TRBV15 and TRBJ2-6, with D possibly matching TRBD1 (6 bases). Germline V CDR1 and CDR2: LNHNV, YYDKDF (reference sequence). This CDR3 has 16 residues. V was clipped by 3 bases and J by 0 bases, with 9 bases between them. The CDR3 nucleotides are TGTGCCACCAGCAGTGACAGGTTCTCTGGGGCCAACGTCCTGACTTTC. Its protein is CATSSDRFSGANVLTF.

The rearrangement links TRBV5-1 to TRBJ2-3; D could derive from TRBD1 or TRBD2 (6 bases each). Trimming pared 0 bases from V and 6 bases from J, leaving 14 bases between. The CDR3 runs 15 residues. Germline lookup yields CDR1 SGHRS and CDR2 YFSETQ. This chain's CDR3 is CASSLEGGGRDTQYF. In nucleotides, the CDR3 is TGCGCCAGCAGCTTGGAAGGAGGGGGGAGGGATACGCAGTATTTT.

This rearrangement joins TRBV5-5 to TRBJ2-5, with 11 bases lining up with TRBD1. Germline CDR1 reads SGHKS; CDR2 reads YYEKEE (reference sequence). Losses at the gene ends were 4 bases for V and 5 bases for J; bases not matched to a gene: 10. The CDR3 consists of 16 residues. CDR3 region: CASSLWTGGGSETQYF. The CDR3 coding sequence is TGTGCCAGCAGCCTCTGGACAGGGGGCGGATCGGAGACCCAGTACTTC. Complete variable domain (other parts from reference TRBV5-5 and TRBJ2-5): DAGVTQSPTHLIKTRGQQVTLRCSPISGHKSVSWYQQVLGQGPQFIFQYYEKEERGRGNFPDRFSARQFPNYSSELNVNALLLGDSALYLCASSLWTGGGSETQYFGPGTRLLVL.

The rearrangement joins TRBV30 to TRBJ1-3, with 8 bases aligning to TRBD1. Trimming removed 3 bases from V and 1 base from J; junction bases left unmatched: 8. Germline-derived CDR1 and CDR2 are GTSNPN and SVGIG (reference sequence). The CDR3 sequence is 16 residues long. The CDR3, as DNA: TGTGCCTGGAGGCATAGGGGGACAGGTTCTGGAAACACCATATATTTT. Encoded protein: CAWRHRGTGSGNTIYF. The entire variable domain, with the rest obtained from reference TRBV30 and TRBJ1-3, is as follows: SQTIHQWPATLVQPVGSPLSLECTVEGTSNPNLYWYRQAAGRGLQLLFYSVGIGQISSEVPQNLSASRPQDRQFILSSKKLLLSDSGFYLCAWRHRGTGSGNTIYFGEGSWLTVV.

This rearrangement joins TRBV27 to TRBJ2-7; 9 nucleotides agree with TRBD2. The CDR3 covers 15 residues. The V gene's germline CDR1 is MNHEY and CDR2 SMNVEV (reference sequence). Germline trimming cut 1 base from V and 3 bases from J; bases unmatched to any gene: 4. The CDR3 region is CASSLYPTSGYEQYF. The CDR3 DNA sequence: TGTGCCAGCAGTTTATACCCGACTAGCGGCTACGAGCAGTACTTC.

CDR3 DNA sequence: TGCGCCAGCAGCCCGGGTAGAGACGGTGGCTACACCTTC. This codes for CASSPGRDGGYTF. The chain has TRBV4-1 and TRBJ1-2; D is uncertain. This CDR3 has 13 amino acids. Germline lookup yields CDR1 MGHRA and CDR2 YSYEKL. With 4 bases removed from V and 7 bases from J, the gap between germline ends came to 13 bases.

J is TRBJ2-3 and V is TRBV19; no reliable D call. The CDR3 contains 16 residues. The germline V gene encodes CDR1 LNHDA and CDR2 SQIVND (reference sequence). Trimming took 0 bases from V and 7 from J, leaving 17 bases between them. In DNA, the CDR3 is TGTGCCAGTAGTATAGATCACTCCCAACCTCAACATACGCAGTATTTT. Protein: CASSIDHSQPQHTQYF.

This chain uses TRBV19 with TRBJ1-2; TRBD1 might be the D (6 bases). V was shortened by 7 bases and J by 5 bases, with 20 bases between the two germline ends. Germline V CDR1 and CDR2: LNHDA, SQIVND (reference sequence). This CDR3 spans 15 amino acids. DNA for the CDR3: TGTGCCAGTAAAATCGGACACAGGGTCCCATATGGCTACACCTTC. Protein: CASKIGHRVPYGYTF.

By share of the sample, this clone is medium-sized (0.01 to 0.1%). The rearrangement uses TRBV28 and TRBJ1-5, with D unclear. CDR1 and CDR2 (germline): MDHEN, SYDVKM. The CDR3 is made up of 12 amino acids. V gave up 6 bases and J gave up 4 bases, with 7 bases separating them. The CDR3 reads CASSPQNQPQHF. The CDR3 coding sequence is TGTGCCAGCAGCCCCCAAAATCAGCCCCAGCATTTT.